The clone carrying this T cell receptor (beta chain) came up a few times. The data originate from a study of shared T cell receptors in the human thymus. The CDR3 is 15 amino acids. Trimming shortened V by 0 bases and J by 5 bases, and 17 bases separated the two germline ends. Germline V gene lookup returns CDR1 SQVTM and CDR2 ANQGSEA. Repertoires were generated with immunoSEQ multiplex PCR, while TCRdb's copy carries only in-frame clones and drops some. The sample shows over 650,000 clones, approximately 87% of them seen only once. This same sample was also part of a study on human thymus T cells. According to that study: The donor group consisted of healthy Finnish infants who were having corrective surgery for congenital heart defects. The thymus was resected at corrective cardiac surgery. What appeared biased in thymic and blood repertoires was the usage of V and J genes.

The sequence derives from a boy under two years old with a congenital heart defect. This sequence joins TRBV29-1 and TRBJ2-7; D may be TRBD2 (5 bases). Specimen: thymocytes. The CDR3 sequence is CSVEEVGLHRDEQYF. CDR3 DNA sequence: TGCAGCGTTGAAGAAGTAGGACTCCATAGGGACGAGCAGTACTTC.